This TCR beta chain was found in a study of control samples from healthy donors and cancer patients. The CDR3 is 14 residues long. V dropped 2 bases and J dropped 6 bases, with 11 bases sitting between them. Germline CDR1 MDHEN, CDR2 SYDVKM. The data were produced by immunoSEQ multiplex PCR, yet TCRdb's version contains in-frame clones alone and is incomplete. The repertoire holds over 150,000 clones, with around 89% as singletons. The TCR originated in a woman aged 50 to 65 in good health. The specimen was blood. The J gene is TRBJ1-5, the V gene TRBV28; D unclear. For the CDR3, the DNA is TGTGCCAGCAGTTTAAGTGGTGGTAGTCAGCCCCAGCATTTT. Its protein is CASSLSGGSQPQHF. Based on the CDR3 plus reference TRBV28 and TRBJ1-5, the full variable domain is DVKVTQSSRYLVKRTGEKVFLECVQDMDHENMFWYRQDPGLGLRLIYFSYDVKMKEKGDIPEGYSVSREKKERFSLILESASTNQTSMYLCASSLSGGSQPQHFGDGTRLSIL.